This paragraph covers one T cell receptor beta chain sequence. TCRdb fed the 5' RACE reads into MiXCR, producing one record per CDR3 protein. The top ten hold approximately 1.5% of the sample, which has fewer than 650,000 distinct CDR3 sequences, under 8.5% seen once. This specimen belongs to a study of identical twins. The V gene lost 5 bases and the J gene lost 0 bases, with 17 bases spanning the gap. Germline V lookup: CDR1 MDHEN, CDR2 SYDVKM. The CDR3 is made up of 16 amino acids. The same data also went into a second study, on yellow fever vaccine responses in identical twins.

The receptor was derived from a young woman in good health. The rearrangement joins TRBV28 to TRBJ2-7; D remains ambiguous. The sample was PBMCs. The CDR3 reads CASSTYSDNPSYEQYF. CDR3 sequence (DNA): TGTGCCAGCAGTACTTATTCGGATAATCCCTCCTACGAGCAGTACTTC.